This T cell receptor (beta chain) originates from a study of vaccination effects on CD4 cells after COVID-19. The CDR3 runs 12 residues. V lost 5 bases and J 7 bases, leaving 12 bases between the germline ends. Germline V CDR1 and CDR2: MNHEY, SVGAGI. The data were produced by immunoSEQ multiplex PCR, yet TCRdb's version contains in-frame clones alone and is incomplete. In the table there are 20,000 to 30,000 clones, about 73% of which are singletons. Ahead of sequencing, the ViraFEST assay grew antigen-specific CD4+ T cells using viral peptide pools. An approximately 10-day culture period preceded the isolation of CD4+ T cells. Two doses of BNT162b2 or mRNA-1273 vaccine were administered to participants. Worth noting for this clone: The antigen remains undetermined.

The sample here was CD4+ T cells from PBMCs cultured with SARS-CoV-2 spike peptides, taken after COVID-19 vaccination. The J gene is TRBJ2-7, the V gene TRBV6-5, with a weak D call TRBD1 (5 bases). The receptor was isolated from a human donor who received a COVID-19 vaccine. The DNA for the CDR3 is TGTGCCAGCAGTCGGCAGGGTTTTGAGCAGTACTTC. Its translation: CASSRQGFEQYF.